Only a few counts were recorded for the clone carrying this TCR beta chain. These data are taken from a study of blood T cell repertoires in COVID-19. Study context: Sample material is recorded as cDNA or gDNA derived from T cells, B-cell-depleted T cells, or PBMCs.

The V gene lost 3 bases and the J gene lost 6 bases, with 10 bases spanning the gap. Germline CDR1 and CDR2: SGHRS and YFSETQ. The CDR3 has 13 residues. Per the authors' pipeline: Reference gene primer amplification gave estimated nucleated cell counts. This table comes from immunoSEQ multiplex PCR, and its TCRdb copy is limited to in-frame clones, with some not included. The V and J calls and clone size were taken over from that table, and D and trimming were inferred from the DNA. The sample comprises about 99,000 clones, about 86% of which are singletons, and 10% to 15% rests with the top ten. The chain recombines TRBV5-1 with TRBJ2-1; D may be TRBD2 (5 bases). Sequencing was done on a sample of peripheral blood. The clonotype originates from a woman aged 60-75 years in a cohort sampled during active or convalescent COVID-19. CDR3 loop: CASSSLDPNEQFF. The CDR3 DNA sequence: TGCGCCAGCAGCTCACTAGACCCCAATGAGCAGTTCTTC.